Sequencing of this T cell receptor (beta chain) was carried out in a study of the immune and genomic landscape of osteosarcoma. Overall study context: The cohort was enriched for poor-risk osteosarcoma.

Here immunoSEQ multiplex PCR was the method, and the copy in TCRdb shows in-frame clones only, minus some. This sample carries approximately 4,600 clones, around 70% of them seen once, and the ten largest clones take 16%. V lost 5 bases and J lost 5; bases outside the gene matches: 12. This CDR3 is 16 amino acids long. Germline-derived CDR1 and CDR2 are SGHDT and YYEEEE. Poor-prognosis osteosarcoma patients supplied post-treatment primary, local recurrence and metastasis tumor specimens. The material sequenced was osteosarcoma tumor tissue from the femur. This receptor was identified in a human donor with osteosarcoma. The rearrangement uses TRBV5-6 and TRBJ2-1; TRBD1 matches 8 bases. CDR3 amino acids: CASSLRARGQDNEQFF. The CDR3, as DNA: TGTGCCAGCAGTTTGAGGGCCAGGGGGCAGGACAATGAGCAGTTCTTC.